This paragraph reports one TCR beta chain. Its matching antigen is unknown. The data are from a study of cytomegalovirus exposure and HLA in healthy donors. The study's findings and limits: The number of N-insertions in an Asian-associated ancestry cluster was reportedly below the approximately 600-donor mean in a later analysis.

PCR involved 60 Vbeta and 13 Jbeta primers. This table comes from immunoSEQ multiplex PCR, and its TCRdb copy is limited to in-frame clones, with some not included. The table includes some 150,000 clones, about 80% detected once. The V and J ends lost 5 bases and 3 bases, in that order; junction bases with no gene match: 17. The germline CDR1 and CDR2 sequences are SGHNT and YENEEA. The CDR3 contains 18 residues. The material sequenced was PBMCs. V is TRBV11-3 and J is TRBJ1-2; 8 bases align to TRBD1. This receptor was taken from a man between 18 and 35 years old in good health and CMV-seropositive. The CDR3, as DNA: TGTGCCAGCAGCCACTTCAGGGGGCTCTTTCCGTTGGACTATGGCTACACCTTC. Its translation: CASSHFRGLFPLDYGYTF. The full variable domain, its missing parts supplied by reference TRBV11-3 and TRBJ1-2, is EAGVVQSPRYKIIEKKQPVAFWCNPISGHNTLYWYLQNLGQGPELLIRYENEEAVDDSQLPKDRFSAERLKGVDSTLKIQPAELGDSAVYLCASSHFRGLFPLDYGYTFGSGTRLTVV.